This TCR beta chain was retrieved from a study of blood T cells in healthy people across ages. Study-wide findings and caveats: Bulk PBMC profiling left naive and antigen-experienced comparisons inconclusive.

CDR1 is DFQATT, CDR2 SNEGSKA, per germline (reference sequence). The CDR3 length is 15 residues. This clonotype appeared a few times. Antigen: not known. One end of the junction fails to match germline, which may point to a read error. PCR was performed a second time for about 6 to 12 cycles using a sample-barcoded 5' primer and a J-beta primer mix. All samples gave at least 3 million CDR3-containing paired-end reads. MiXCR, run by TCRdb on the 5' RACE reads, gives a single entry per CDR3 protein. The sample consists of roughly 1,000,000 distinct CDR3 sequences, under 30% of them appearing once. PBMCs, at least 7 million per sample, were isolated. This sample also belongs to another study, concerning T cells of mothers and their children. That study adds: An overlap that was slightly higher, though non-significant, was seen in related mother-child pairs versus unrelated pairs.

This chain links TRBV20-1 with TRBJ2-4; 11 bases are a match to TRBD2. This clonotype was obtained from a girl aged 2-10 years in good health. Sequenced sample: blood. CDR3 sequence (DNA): TGCAGTACTAGGTTCTTAGCGGGAGGGCCGAACATTCAGTACTTC. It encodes CSTRFLAGGPNIQYF.